The present T cell receptor (beta chain) was sequenced within a study of cytomegalovirus exposure and HLA in healthy donors. Study context: There were about 85 million unique TCRs (from HLA-typed donors) in an early data release.

As for this clone: Its specificity is not known.

Per the germline V gene, CDR1 is MNHNS and CDR2 is SASEGT. J gave up 1 base and V 4 bases, and 7 bases lay outside the gene matches. This CDR3 is built from 15 residues. PCR was performed using 60 Vbeta and 13 Jbeta primers. The protocol was immunoSEQ multiplex PCR, while the TCRdb copy is restricted to in-frame clones and leaves out a portion. Of about 130,000 clones in the sample, approximately 80% were seen once. Findings and caveats of the study: There were under 200 TCR beta chains listed as cytomegalovirus-associated.

The chain uses TRBV6-1 and TRBJ2-7, with TRBD1 identical over 7 bases. Material: PBMCs. The source of this sequence is a girl aged 2-10 years in good health and CMV-seronegative. CDR3 bases: TGTGCCAGCAGTGTTGAGGGGGCCCCTTCCTACGAGCAGTACTTC. It encodes CASSVEGAPSYEQYF.